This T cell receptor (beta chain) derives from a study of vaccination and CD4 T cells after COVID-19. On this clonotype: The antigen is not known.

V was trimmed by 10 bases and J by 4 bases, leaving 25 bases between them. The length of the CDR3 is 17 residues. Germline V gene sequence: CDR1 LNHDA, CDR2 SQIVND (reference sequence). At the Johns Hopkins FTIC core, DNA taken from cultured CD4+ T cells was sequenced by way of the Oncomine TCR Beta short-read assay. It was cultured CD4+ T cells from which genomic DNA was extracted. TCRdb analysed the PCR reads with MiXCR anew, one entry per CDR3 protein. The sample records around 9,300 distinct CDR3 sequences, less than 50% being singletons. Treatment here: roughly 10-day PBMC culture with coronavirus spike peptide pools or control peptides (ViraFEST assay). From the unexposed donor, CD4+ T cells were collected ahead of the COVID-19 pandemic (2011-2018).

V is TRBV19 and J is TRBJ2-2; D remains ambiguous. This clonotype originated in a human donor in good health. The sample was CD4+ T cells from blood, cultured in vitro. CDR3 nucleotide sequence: TGTGCCACAATCTCCCCGTTCGCCAACGCAGGCACCGGGGAGCTGTTTTTT. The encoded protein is CATISPFANAGTGELFF.